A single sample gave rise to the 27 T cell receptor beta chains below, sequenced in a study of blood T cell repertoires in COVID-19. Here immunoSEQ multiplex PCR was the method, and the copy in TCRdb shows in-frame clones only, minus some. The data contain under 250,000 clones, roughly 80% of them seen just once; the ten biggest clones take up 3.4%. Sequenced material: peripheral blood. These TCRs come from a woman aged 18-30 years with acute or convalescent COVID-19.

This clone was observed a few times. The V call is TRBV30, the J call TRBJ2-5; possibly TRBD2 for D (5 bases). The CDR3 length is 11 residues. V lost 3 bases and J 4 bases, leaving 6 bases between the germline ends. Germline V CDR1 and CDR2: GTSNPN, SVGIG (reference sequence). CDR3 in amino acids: CAWSSGETQYF. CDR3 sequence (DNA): TGTGCCTGGAGCAGCGGAGAGACCCAGTACTTC.

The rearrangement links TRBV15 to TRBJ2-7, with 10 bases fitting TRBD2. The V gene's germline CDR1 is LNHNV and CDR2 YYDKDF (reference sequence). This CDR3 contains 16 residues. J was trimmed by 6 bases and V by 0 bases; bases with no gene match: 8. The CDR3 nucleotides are TGTGCCACCAGCAGAGATCAGATTGGGACTAGCGTCGAGCAGTACTTC. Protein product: CATSRDQIGTSVEQYF.

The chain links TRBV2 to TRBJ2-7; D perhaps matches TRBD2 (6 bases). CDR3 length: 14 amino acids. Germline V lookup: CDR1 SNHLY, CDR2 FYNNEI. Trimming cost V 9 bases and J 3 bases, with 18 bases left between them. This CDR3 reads CASVQGREDYEQYF. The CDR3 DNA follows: TGTGCCAGTGTCCAAGGCAGGGAGGACTACGAGCAGTACTTC.

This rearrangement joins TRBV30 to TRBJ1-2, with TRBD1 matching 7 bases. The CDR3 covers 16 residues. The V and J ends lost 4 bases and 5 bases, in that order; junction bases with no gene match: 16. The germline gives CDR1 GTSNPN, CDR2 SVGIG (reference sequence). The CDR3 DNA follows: TGTGCCTGGATCCAGGGGGACCAAGTGGGCAGATATGGCTACACCTTC. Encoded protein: CAWIQGDQVGRYGYTF.

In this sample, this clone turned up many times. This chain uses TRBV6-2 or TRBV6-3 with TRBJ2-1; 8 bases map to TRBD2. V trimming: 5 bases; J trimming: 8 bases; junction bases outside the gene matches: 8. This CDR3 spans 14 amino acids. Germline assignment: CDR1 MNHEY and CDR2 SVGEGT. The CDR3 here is CASSPGLVGYEQFF. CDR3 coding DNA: TGTGCCAGCAGTCCGGGACTAGTAGGGTATGAGCAGTTCTTC.

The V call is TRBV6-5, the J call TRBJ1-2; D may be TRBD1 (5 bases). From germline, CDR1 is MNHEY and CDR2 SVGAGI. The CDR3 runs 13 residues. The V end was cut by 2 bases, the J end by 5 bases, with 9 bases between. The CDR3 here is CASSYGADYGYTF. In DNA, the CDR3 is TGTGCCAGCAGTTACGGGGCGGATTATGGCTACACCTTC.

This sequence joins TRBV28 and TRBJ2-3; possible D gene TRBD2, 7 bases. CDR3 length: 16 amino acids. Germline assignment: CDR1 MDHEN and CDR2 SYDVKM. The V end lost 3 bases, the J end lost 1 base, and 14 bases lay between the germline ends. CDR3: CASSFGSRGRTDTQYF. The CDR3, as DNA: TGTGCCAGCAGTTTTGGGTCGCGGGGGCGCACAGATACGCAGTATTTT.

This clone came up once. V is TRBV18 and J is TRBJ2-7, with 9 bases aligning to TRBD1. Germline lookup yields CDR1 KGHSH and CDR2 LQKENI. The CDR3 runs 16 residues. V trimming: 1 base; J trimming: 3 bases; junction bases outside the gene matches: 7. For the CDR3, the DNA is TGTGCCAGCTCACCACGGCCGGGACAGGGCCGCTACGAGCAGTACTTC. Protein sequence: CASSPRPGQGRYEQYF.

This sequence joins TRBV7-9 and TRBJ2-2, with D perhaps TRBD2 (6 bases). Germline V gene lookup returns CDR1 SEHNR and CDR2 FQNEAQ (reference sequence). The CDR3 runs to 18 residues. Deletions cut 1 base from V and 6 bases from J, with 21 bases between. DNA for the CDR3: TGTGCCAGCAGCTTAGGAGGGAAGACTAGTAGTTATGCCGGGGAGCTGTTTTTT. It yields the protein CASSLGGKTSSYAGELFF.

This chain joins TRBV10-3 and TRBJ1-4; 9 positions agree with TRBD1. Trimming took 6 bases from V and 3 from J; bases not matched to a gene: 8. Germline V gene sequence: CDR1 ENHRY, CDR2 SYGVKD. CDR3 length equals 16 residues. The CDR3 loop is CAISDRGRTSNEKLFF. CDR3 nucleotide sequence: TGTGCCATCAGCGACAGGGGGAGGACGTCTAATGAAAAACTGTTTTTT.

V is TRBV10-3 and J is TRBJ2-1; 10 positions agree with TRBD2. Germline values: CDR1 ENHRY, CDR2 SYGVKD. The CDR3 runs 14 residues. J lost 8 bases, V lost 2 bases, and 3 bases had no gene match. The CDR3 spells CAISELAGVYEQFF. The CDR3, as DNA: TGTGCCATCAGTGAGCTAGCGGGAGTTTATGAGCAGTTCTTC.

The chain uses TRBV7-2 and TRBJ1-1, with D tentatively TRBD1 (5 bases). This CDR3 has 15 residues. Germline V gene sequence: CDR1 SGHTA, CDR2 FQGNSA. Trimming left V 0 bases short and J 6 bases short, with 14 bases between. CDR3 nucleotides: TGTGCCAGCAGCTTAGCGACCTTCGGGGGGGCTGAAGCTTTCTTT. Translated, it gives CASSLATFGGAEAFF. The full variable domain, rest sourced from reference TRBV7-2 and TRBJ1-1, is GAGVSQSPSNKVTEKGKDVELRCDPISGHTALYWYRQSLGQGLEFLIYFQGNSAPDKSGLPSDRFSAERTGGSVSTLTIQRTQQEDSAVYLCASSLATFGGAEAFFGQGTRLTVV.

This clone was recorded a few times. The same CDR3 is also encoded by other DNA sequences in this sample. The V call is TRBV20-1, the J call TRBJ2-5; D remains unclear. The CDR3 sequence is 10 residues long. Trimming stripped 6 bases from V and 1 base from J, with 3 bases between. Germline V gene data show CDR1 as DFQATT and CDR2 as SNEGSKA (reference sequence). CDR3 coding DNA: TGCAGTGCGCGCCAAGAGACCCAGTACTTC. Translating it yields CSARQETQYF.

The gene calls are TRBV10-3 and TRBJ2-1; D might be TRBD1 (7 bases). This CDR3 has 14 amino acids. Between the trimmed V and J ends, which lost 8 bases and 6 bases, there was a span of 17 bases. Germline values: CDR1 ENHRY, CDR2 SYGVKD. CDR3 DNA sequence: TGTGCCATCCTTCTCTCTCAGGGGGGCAATGAGCAGTTCTTC. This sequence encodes CAILLSQGGNEQFF.

CDR3 sequence reads: CASSERTGGDSPLHF. DNA of the CDR3: TGTGCCAGCAGTGAAAGAACCGGGGGGGATTCACCCCTCCACTTT. The V call is TRBV6-1, the J call TRBJ1-6; possible D gene TRBD1, 5 bases. Trimming stripped 2 bases from V and 8 bases from J, with 13 bases between. The CDR3 extends over 15 amino acids. The germline gives CDR1 MNHNS, CDR2 SASEGT.

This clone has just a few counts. CDR3 in DNA: TGTGCCAGCTCACCCGAACAGGGGGTTAATCAGCCCCAGCATTTT. Translation: CASSPEQGVNQPQHF. This chain links TRBV18 with TRBJ1-5; TRBD1 aligns across 8 bases. The CDR3 totals 15 residues. Trimming took 3 bases from V and 4 from J; bases not matched to a gene: 5. The germline V gene encodes CDR1 KGHSH and CDR2 LQKENI.

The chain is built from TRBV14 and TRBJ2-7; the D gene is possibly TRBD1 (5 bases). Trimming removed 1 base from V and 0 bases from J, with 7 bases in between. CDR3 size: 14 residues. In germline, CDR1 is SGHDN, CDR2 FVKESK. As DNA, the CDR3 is TGTGCCAGCAGCCAAGTACAGGACTCCTACGAGCAGTACTTC. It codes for CASSQVQDSYEQYF.

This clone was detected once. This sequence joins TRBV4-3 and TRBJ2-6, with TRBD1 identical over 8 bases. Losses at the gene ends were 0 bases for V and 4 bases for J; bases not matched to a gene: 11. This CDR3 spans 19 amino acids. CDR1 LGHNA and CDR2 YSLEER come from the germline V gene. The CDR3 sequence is CASSQDGFTGGPGANVLTF. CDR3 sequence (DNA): TGCGCCAGCAGCCAAGATGGTTTCACAGGGGGTCCCGGGGCCAACGTCCTGACTTTC.

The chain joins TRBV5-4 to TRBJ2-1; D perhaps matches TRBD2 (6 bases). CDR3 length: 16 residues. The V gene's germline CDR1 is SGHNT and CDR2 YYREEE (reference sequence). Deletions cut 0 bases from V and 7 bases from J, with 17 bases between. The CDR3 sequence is CASSLDVGGIGNEQFF. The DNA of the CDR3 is TGTGCCAGCAGCTTGGATGTCGGGGGAATCGGGAATGAGCAGTTCTTC.

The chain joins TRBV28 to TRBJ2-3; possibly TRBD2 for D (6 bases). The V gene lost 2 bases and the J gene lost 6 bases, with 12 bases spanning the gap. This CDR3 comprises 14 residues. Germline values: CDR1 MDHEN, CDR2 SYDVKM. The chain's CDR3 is CASSLRPRGDTQYF. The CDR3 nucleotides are TGTGCCAGCAGTTTAAGGCCCCGGGGGGATACGCAGTATTTT.

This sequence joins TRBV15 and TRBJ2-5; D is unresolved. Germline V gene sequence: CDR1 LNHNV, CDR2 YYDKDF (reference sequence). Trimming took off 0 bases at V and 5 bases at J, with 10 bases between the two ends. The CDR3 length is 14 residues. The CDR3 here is CATSRDQAGETQYF. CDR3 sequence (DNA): TGTGCCACCAGCAGAGATCAGGCTGGCGAGACCCAGTACTTC.

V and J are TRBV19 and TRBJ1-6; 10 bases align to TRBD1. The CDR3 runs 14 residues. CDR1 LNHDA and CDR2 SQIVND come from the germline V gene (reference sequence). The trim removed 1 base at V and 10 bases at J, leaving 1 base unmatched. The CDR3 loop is CASSIGQGASPLHF. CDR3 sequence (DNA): TGTGCCAGTAGTATAGGACAGGGGGCATCACCCCTCCACTTT.

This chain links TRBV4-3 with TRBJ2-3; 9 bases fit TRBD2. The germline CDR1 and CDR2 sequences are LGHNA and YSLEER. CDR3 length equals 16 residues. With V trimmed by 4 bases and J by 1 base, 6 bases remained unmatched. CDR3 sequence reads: CASSPRSGSGTDTQYF. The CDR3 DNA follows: TGCGCCAGCAGCCCCCGTAGCGGGAGCGGCACAGATACGCAGTATTTT.

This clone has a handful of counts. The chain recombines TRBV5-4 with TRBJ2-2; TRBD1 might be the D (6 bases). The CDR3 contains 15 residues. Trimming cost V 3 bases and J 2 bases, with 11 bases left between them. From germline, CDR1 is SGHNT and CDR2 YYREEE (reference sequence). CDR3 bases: TGTGCCAGCAGCTACTTACAGGGCAACACCGGGGAGCTGTTTTTT. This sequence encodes CASSYLQGNTGELFF. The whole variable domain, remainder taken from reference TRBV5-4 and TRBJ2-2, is ETGVTQSPTHLIKTRGQQVTLRCSSQSGHNTVSWYQQALGQGPQFIFQYYREEENGRGNFPPRFSGLQFPNYSSELNVNALELDDSALYLCASSYLQGNTGELFFGEGSRLTVL.

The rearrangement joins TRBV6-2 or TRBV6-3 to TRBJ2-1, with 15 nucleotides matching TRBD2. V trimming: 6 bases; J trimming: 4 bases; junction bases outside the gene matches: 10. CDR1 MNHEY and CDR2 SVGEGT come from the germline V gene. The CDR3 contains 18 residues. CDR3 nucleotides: TGTGCCAGCAGCCAACGTCGGGGACTAGCGGGAGGATACAATGAGCAGTTCTTC. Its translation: CASSQRRGLAGGYNEQFF.

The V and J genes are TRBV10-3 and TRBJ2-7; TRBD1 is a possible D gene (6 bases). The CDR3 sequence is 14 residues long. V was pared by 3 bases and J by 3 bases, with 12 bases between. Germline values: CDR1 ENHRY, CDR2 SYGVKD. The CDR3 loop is CAISDWGPNYEQYF. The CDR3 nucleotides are TGTGCCATCAGTGATTGGGGGCCAAACTACGAGCAGTACTTC.

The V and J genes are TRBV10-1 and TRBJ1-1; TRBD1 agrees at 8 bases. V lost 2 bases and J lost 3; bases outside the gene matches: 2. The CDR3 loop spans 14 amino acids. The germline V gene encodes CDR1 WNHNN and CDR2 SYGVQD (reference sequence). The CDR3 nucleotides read TGCGCCAGCAGTGAGGGACAGGGATACACTGAAGCTTTCTTT. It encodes CASSEGQGYTEAFF.